Presented here are 15 T cell receptor beta chains from one specimen sequenced in a study of CD8 T cells in Susac syndrome. About 0.5 to 1 ug RNA was reverse transcribed with random hexamers. TCRdb recomputed calls from the immunoSEQ multiplex PCR reads with MiXCR, one row per CDR3 protein. The sample yields roughly 130,000 distinct CDR3 sequences, 94% seen once. Specimen: CD4+ T cells from PBMCs. The receptors shown here come from a human donor with multiple sclerosis.

This sequence joins TRBV5-1 and TRBJ1-6; possible D gene TRBD1, 6 bases. The length of the CDR3 is 14 residues. Trimming shortened V by 3 bases and J by 8 bases, and 12 bases separated the two germline ends. CDR1 SGHRS and CDR2 YFSETQ come from the germline V gene. The CDR3 is CASSSTGLDSPLHF. The CDR3, as DNA: TGCGCCAGCAGCTCAACAGGGTTAGATTCACCCCTCCACTTT.

CDR3: CASSLRDIDNEQFF. The CDR3 DNA reads TGTGCCAGCAGCTTACGAGACATCGACAATGAGCAGTTCTTC. The chain combines TRBV7-8 with TRBJ2-1, with D hard to call. There are 14 residues in the CDR3. Looked up from germline, CDR1 is SGHVS and CDR2 is FQNEAQ. Trimming shortened V by 2 bases and J by 5 bases, and 10 bases separated the two germline ends.

This chain joins TRBV20-1 and TRBJ1-1, with 9 bases fitting TRBD1. Germline V gene lookup returns CDR1 DFQATT and CDR2 SNEGSKA (reference sequence). Germline trimming cut 0 bases from V and 3 bases from J; bases unmatched to any gene: 5. The CDR3 contains 15 residues. The chain's CDR3 is CSARDMGQGDTEAFF. Here the CDR3 DNA reads TGCAGTGCTAGAGATATGGGACAGGGCGACACTGAAGCTTTCTTT.

The V gene is TRBV2, the J gene TRBJ1-2, with D perhaps matching TRBD1 (5 bases). V was clipped by 5 bases and J by 10 bases, with 17 bases between them. The CDR3 covers 13 residues. Germline V gene lookup returns CDR1 SNHLY and CDR2 FYNNEI. Here the CDR3 reads CASSPGTARDYTF. CDR3 sequence (DNA): TGTGCCAGCAGTCCCGGGACGGCCCGAGACTACACCTTC.

This clonotype was observed once. The rearrangement joins TRBV15 to TRBJ1-4; no clear D gene. V was trimmed by 6 bases and J by 3 bases, leaving 20 bases between them. This CDR3 is built from 17 residues. Germline CDR1 reads LNHNV; CDR2 reads YYDKDF (reference sequence). CDR3 region: CATRADGGNSANEKLFF. DNA of the CDR3: TGTGCCACCAGGGCAGACGGAGGGAATTCGGCTAATGAAAAACTGTTTTTT.

The CDR3 region has the DNA TGTGCCAGTAGTCATTCCAGGGGCCCTCAGCCCCAGCATTTT. This gives the protein CASSHSRGPQPQHF. V is TRBV19 and J is TRBJ1-5, with D perhaps matching TRBD1 (6 bases). In germline, CDR1 is LNHDA, CDR2 SQIVND (reference sequence). This CDR3 has 14 residues. Trimming stripped 5 bases from V and 6 bases from J, with 14 bases between.

This clonotype was recorded only once. J is TRBJ1-5 and V is TRBV19; 8 bases are a match to TRBD1. This CDR3 spans 15 amino acids. V trimming: 6 bases; J trimming: 6 bases; junction bases outside the gene matches: 10. Per the germline V gene, CDR1 is LNHDA and CDR2 is SQIVND (reference sequence). This CDR3 reads CASRGSGRGLQPQHF. The CDR3 DNA reads TGTGCCAGTAGGGGGTCTGGCAGGGGGCTTCAGCCCCAGCATTTT.

The gene calls are TRBV29-1 and TRBJ2-1; a possible D gene is TRBD2 (5 bases). The CDR3 has 14 residues. Trimming pared 2 bases from V and 10 bases from J, leaving 18 bases between. Looked up from germline, CDR1 is SQVTM and CDR2 is ANQGSEA. The CDR3 protein is CSVESPARGSEQFF. DNA for the CDR3: TGCAGCGTTGAAAGTCCGGCCCGGGGTAGCGAGCAGTTCTTC.

This chain links TRBV9 with TRBJ2-1; D unclear. The germline gives CDR1 SGDLS, CDR2 YYNGEE. Between the trimmed V and J ends, which lost 1 base and 5 bases, there was a span of 13 bases. The CDR3 is 15 residues long. For the CDR3, the DNA is TGTGCCAGCAGCGTACTCGACTCTAAACACAATGAGCAGTTCTTC. This codes for CASSVLDSKHNEQFF.

The chain links TRBV9 to TRBJ2-7; TRBD1 matches at 12 bases. This CDR3 region has 14 residues. V dropped 4 bases and J dropped 6; count of bases not matched to a gene: 5. Germline lookup yields CDR1 SGDLS and CDR2 YYNGEE. The CDR3 spells CASSPGQGAGEQYF. The CDR3 nucleotides read TGTGCCAGCAGCCCGGGACAGGGGGCCGGCGAGCAGTACTTC.

The V call is TRBV2, the J call TRBJ1-2; TRBD1 is a possible D gene (6 bases). Germline loops: CDR1 SNHLY, CDR2 FYNNEI. The CDR3 covers 13 residues. Deletions cut 8 bases from V and 6 bases from J, with 16 bases between. The CDR3 here is CASEGRGQDGYTF. In DNA form, the CDR3 reads TGTGCCAGCGAGGGCCGGGGGCAAGATGGCTACACCTTC. The entire variable domain, with the rest obtained from reference TRBV2 and TRBJ1-2, is as follows: EPEVTQTPSHQVTQMGQEVILRCVPISNHLYFYWYRQILGQKVEFLVSFYNNEISEKSEIFDDQFSVERPDGSNFTLKIRSTKLEDSAMYFCASEGRGQDGYTFGSGTRLTVV.

V and J are TRBV11-2 and TRBJ2-5; TRBD2 aligns across 7 bases. V lost 4 bases, J lost 1 base, and 12 bases stayed unmatched. The CDR3 sequence is 17 residues long. Per germline, CDR1 SGHAT and CDR2 FQNNGV. The CDR3 region is CASSSLGGGPLQETQYF. The CDR3 DNA follows: TGTGCCAGCAGCTCCTTGGGGGGAGGGCCCCTCCAAGAGACCCAGTACTTC.

The chain employs TRBV6-1 and TRBJ2-7; D is undetermined. The germline V gene has CDR1 MNHNS and CDR2 SASEGT. Trimming shortened V by 1 base and J by 1 base, and 8 bases separated the two germline ends. The CDR3 totals 14 residues. The CDR3 reads CASSEEADSYEQYF. In DNA form, the CDR3 reads TGTGCCAGCAGTGAAGAGGCGGATTCCTACGAGCAGTACTTC.

This sequence joins TRBV29-1 and TRBJ2-2; 7 nucleotides line up with TRBD2. The CDR3 consists of 14 residues. V shed 6 bases and J 7 bases; nucleotides not matched to a gene: 11. Per germline, CDR1 SQVTM and CDR2 ANQGSEA. This CDR3 is CSVAVGGGLGELFF. In nucleotides, the CDR3 is TGCAGCGTGGCCGTGGGGGGGGGTCTCGGGGAGCTGTTTTTT.

The chain links TRBV6-5 to TRBJ2-3, with a tentative D call TRBD2 (5 bases). Germline values: CDR1 MNHEY, CDR2 SVGAGI. The CDR3 is made up of 11 amino acids. Between the trimmed V and J ends, which lost 6 bases and 7 bases, there was a span of 8 bases. CDR3 DNA sequence: TGTGCCAGCAGCCGCGGGTATACGCAGTATTTT. Its protein is CASSRGYTQYF.